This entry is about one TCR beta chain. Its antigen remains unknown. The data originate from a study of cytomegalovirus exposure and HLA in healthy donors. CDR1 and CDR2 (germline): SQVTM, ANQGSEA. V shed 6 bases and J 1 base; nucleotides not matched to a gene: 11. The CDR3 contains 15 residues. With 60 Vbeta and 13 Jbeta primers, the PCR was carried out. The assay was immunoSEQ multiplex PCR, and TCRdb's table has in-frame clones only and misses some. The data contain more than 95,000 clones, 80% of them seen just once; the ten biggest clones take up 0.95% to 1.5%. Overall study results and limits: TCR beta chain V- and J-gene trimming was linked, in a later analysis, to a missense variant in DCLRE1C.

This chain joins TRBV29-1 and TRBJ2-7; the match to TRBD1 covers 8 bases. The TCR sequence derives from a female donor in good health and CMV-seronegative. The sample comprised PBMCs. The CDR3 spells CSVPRDRGNSYEQYF. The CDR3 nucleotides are TGCAGCGTCCCCCGCGACAGGGGAAATTCCTACGAGCAGTACTTC.